The rows below give T cell receptor beta chains drawn from one sample of a study of blood T cell repertoires in COVID-19. Here immunoSEQ multiplex PCR was the method, and the copy in TCRdb shows in-frame clones only, minus some. The sample has roughly 100,000 clones, around 86% seen once; the top ten hold about 15%. The sample consisted of peripheral blood. Source of these receptors: a man in his fifties or sixties with acute or convalescent COVID-19. The conserved cysteine and the conserved F or W are not part of the CDR3 here.

j_call v_call cdr3_aa
TRBJ1-6 TRBV28 ASSLRTGLRSPLH
TRBJ2-1 TRBV18 ASSPLAGFGNEQF
TRBJ1-2 TRBV5-8 ASSLGRGDGYT
TRBJ1-3 TRBV19 ASILGGPGNTIY
TRBJ1-5 TRBV25-1 ASSVTGDQPQH
TRBJ2-7 TRBV2 ASREGLAGVYEQY
TRBJ2-2 TRBV24-1 ATWGANTGELF
TRBJ2-7 TRBV15 ATSNRGYEQY
TRBJ2-3 TRBV6-6 ASSSRSGRTDTQY
TRBJ2-1 TRBV19 ASSIKASSGSFHNEQF
TRBJ2-2 TRBV30 AWSVGGELF
TRBJ2-5 TRBV6-6 ASRPAELQETQY
TRBJ1-2 TRBV7-9 ASSSEGVGYT
TRBJ2-5 TRBV20-1 SASAGTSGSHSQY
TRBJ2-2 TRBV5-1 ASSTEGQGNTGELF